The 19 T cell receptor beta chains presented below share a single source sample, sequenced in a study of blood T cell repertoires in COVID-19. Here immunoSEQ multiplex PCR was the method, and the copy in TCRdb shows in-frame clones only, minus some. This sample has about 190,000 clones, with approximately 86% found just once. Material: PBMCs or T cells enriched from blood (not recorded which). The receptors originated from a woman between 40 and 50 years old in a cohort exposed to, infected with or recovered from COVID-19 (not recorded which).

The chain recombines TRBV14 with TRBJ1-4; maybe TRBD1 (5 bases). The CDR3 has 14 amino acids. The germline V gene has CDR1 SGHDN and CDR2 FVKESK. V lost 4 bases and J lost 0, with 6 bases in between. CDR3 in DNA: TGTGCCAGCAGCCGGGACTCAACTAATGAAAAACTGTTTTTT. Amino acids: CASSRDSTNEKLFF.

The sample holds many counts of this clone. This CDR3 reads CASSLLRGDSYEQYF. The CDR3 nucleotides are TGTGCCAGCAGTTTATTGCGGGGGGACTCCTACGAGCAGTACTTC. The rearrangement links TRBV28 to TRBJ2-7; TRBD2 matches 8 bases. Germline CDR1 and CDR2: MDHEN and SYDVKM. Trimming took 1 base from V and 0 from J; bases not matched to a gene: 2. The CDR3 is made up of 15 amino acids.

The CDR3 DNA sequence: TGTGCCAGTAGAAGTAGGAGGGAACAAGAGACCCAGTACTTC. Translating it yields CASRSRREQETQYF. V usage is TRBV19 and J usage is TRBJ2-5, with TRBD2 as a possible D gene (6 bases). Germline V gene lookup returns CDR1 LNHDA and CDR2 SQIVND (reference sequence). There are 14 residues in the CDR3. V gave up 6 bases and J gave up 2 bases, with 13 bases separating them. The full variable domain, completed using reference TRBV19 and TRBJ2-5, is DGGITQSPKYLFRKEGQNVTLSCEQNLNHDAMYWYRQDPGQGLRLIYYSQIVNDFQKGDIAEGYSVSREKKESFPLTVTSAQKNPTAFYLCASRSRREQETQYFGPGTRLLVL.

The rearrangement joins TRBV5-1 to TRBJ2-1; 11 nucleotides line up with TRBD2. Trimming cost V 0 bases and J 2 bases; bases outside gene matches: 16. Germline assignment: CDR1 SGHRS and CDR2 YFSETQ. The length of the CDR3 is 21 residues. This CDR3 is CASSLAGGQARLAGTYNEQFF. The CDR3 nucleotides read TGCGCCAGCAGCTTGGCCGGAGGACAGGCCCGACTAGCGGGGACCTACAATGAGCAGTTCTTC.

The chain joins TRBV19 to TRBJ1-2; D might be TRBD1 (6 bases). Germline V gene data show CDR1 as LNHDA and CDR2 as SQIVND (reference sequence). V lost 8 bases, J lost 6 bases, and 31 bases lay in between. This CDR3 region has 18 residues. The CDR3 DNA reads as TGTGCCAGTTTGCCTCGACAGGCCCGGCCCCTACTGCCTGATGGCTACACCTTC. Translating gives CASLPRQARPLLPDGYTF.

This clone was seen at least ten times. The chain is built from TRBV5-1 and TRBJ2-7, with D hard to call. Germline values: CDR1 SGHRS, CDR2 YFSETQ. This CDR3 contains 15 residues. Deletions cut 0 bases from V and 1 base from J, with 11 bases between. CDR3 loop: CASSLEAAGSYEQYF. Here the CDR3 DNA reads TGCGCCAGCAGCTTGGAGGCTGCCGGGTCCTACGAGCAGTACTTC.

The V gene is TRBV11-2, the J gene TRBJ1-1; possible D gene TRBD1, 5 bases. CDR1 and CDR2 from the germline V gene are SGHAT and FQNNGV. The CDR3 covers 16 residues. V lost 3 bases and J 5 bases, leaving 19 bases between the germline ends. In DNA form, the CDR3 reads TGTGCCAGCAGCTTTTTGATCGGGGGATCGGGAACTGAAGCTTTCTTT. Translating it yields CASSFLIGGSGTEAFF. Complete variable domain (other parts from reference TRBV11-2 and TRBJ1-1): EAGVAQSPRYKIIEKRQSVAFWCNPISGHATLYWYQQILGQGPKLLIQFQNNGVVDDSQLPKDRFSAERLKGVDSTLKIQPAKLEDSAVYLCASSFLIGGSGTEAFFGQGTRLTVV.

This chain connects TRBV12-3 or TRBV12-4 to TRBJ2-1; D gene unclear. This CDR3 has 12 amino acids. The germline V and J ends were trimmed by 3 bases and 9 bases, with 9 bases remaining between them. The CDR3 DNA is TGTGCCAGCAGTTTGAGTAGTCGTGAGCAGTTCTTC. Its translation: CASSLSSREQFF.

The chain recombines TRBV5-6 with TRBJ1-1; no clear D gene. The CDR3 extends over 11 amino acids. The ends were cut back, 4 bases at V and 11 bases at J, with 12 bases in the middle. In germline, CDR1 is SGHDT, CDR2 YYEEEE. CDR3 sequence reads: CASSLGVRAFF. The CDR3 DNA reads as TGTGCCAGCAGCCTGGGCGTTCGGGCTTTCTTT.

The chain joins TRBV27 to TRBJ1-6; D ambiguous. The germline CDR1 and CDR2 sequences are MNHEY and SMNVEV (reference sequence). This CDR3 region has 15 residues. V was pared by 3 bases and J by 6 bases, with 12 bases between. CDR3 sequence reads: CASSLRGWSNSPLHF. The CDR3 nucleotides read TGTGCCAGCAGTTTGCGGGGATGGAGTAATTCACCCCTCCACTTT.

In this sample, this clone turned up once. The chain recombines TRBV7-9 with TRBJ1-2, with D possibly TRBD1 on 6 matching bases. Germline V gives CDR1 SEHNR, CDR2 FQNEAQ (reference sequence). V lost 2 bases to trimming and J lost 4 bases, with 14 bases between them. The CDR3 length is 15 residues. The CDR3 loop is CASSLSRGTSYGYTF. The CDR3 nucleotides are TGTGCCAGCAGCTTAAGTAGGGGGACCTCCTATGGCTACACCTTC.

This clone was detected only a few times. The chain combines TRBV5-5 with TRBJ1-2, with 10 bases fitting TRBD1. Germline V gene data show CDR1 as SGHKS and CDR2 as YYEKEE (reference sequence). J gave up 5 bases and V 4 bases, and 8 bases lay outside the gene matches. The CDR3 contains 15 residues. CDR3 DNA: TGTGCCAGCAGCGTTGACAGGGGGCAATGGTATGGCTACACCTTC. As protein: CASSVDRGQWYGYTF.

The chain couples TRBV13 to TRBJ1-3; D perhaps matches TRBD1 (5 bases). Germline CDR1 is PRHDT and CDR2 is FYEKMQ (reference sequence). This CDR3 is built from 16 residues. V was pared by 0 bases and J by 7 bases, with 16 bases between. The CDR3 sequence is CASSLGRGGKSNTIYF. In DNA, the CDR3 is TGTGCCAGCAGCTTAGGCCGGGGGGGGAAAAGCAACACCATATATTTT.

In its sample, this clone was seen a few times. V gene TRBV4-2 combines with J gene TRBJ2-7; D is uncertain. Germline lookup yields CDR1 LGHNA and CDR2 YNFKEQ. The V end lost 4 bases, the J end lost 2 bases, and 12 bases lay between the germline ends. The CDR3 is made up of 14 amino acids. The CDR3 region has the DNA TGTGCCAGCAGCCCCCCTGGTGGAGCCTACGAGCAGTACTTC. It is translated as CASSPPGGAYEQYF.

V gene TRBV11-2 combines with J gene TRBJ2-3, with D perhaps TRBD1 (6 bases). The germline V gene has CDR1 SGHAT and CDR2 FQNNGV. V was cut by 3 bases and J by 2 bases, with 12 bases left in between. This CDR3 has 15 residues. CDR3: CASSFLGQTTDTQYF. CDR3 sequence (DNA): TGTGCCAGCAGCTTTTTGGGACAAACCACAGATACGCAGTATTTT.

The chain combines TRBV18 with TRBJ2-7, with TRBD2 identical over 8 bases. This CDR3 contains 13 residues. Germline V CDR1 and CDR2: KGHSH, LQKENI. The V segment lost 6 bases and the J segment 6 bases; nucleotides outside the gene matches: 7. The CDR3 sequence: CASSPDGGGEQYF. In DNA, the CDR3 is TGTGCCAGCTCGCCGGACGGGGGGGGCGAGCAGTACTTC.

The chain carries TRBV9 and TRBJ1-4, with 8 bases lining up with TRBD1. V shed 4 bases, J shed 8 bases, and the junction held 13 bases outside the gene matches. The CDR3 has 16 residues. Germline V gene lookup returns CDR1 SGDLS and CDR2 YYNGEE. CDR3 protein: CASSPHAGGGYEKLFF. In DNA form, the CDR3 reads TGTGCCAGCAGCCCGCACGCAGGGGGCGGCTACGAAAAACTGTTTTTT.

The chain has TRBV28 and TRBJ1-2, with D unresolved. This CDR3 is built from 16 residues. V lost 6 bases and J 7 bases, leaving 24 bases between the germline ends. Germline assignment: CDR1 MDHEN and CDR2 SYDVKM. Here the CDR3 DNA reads TGTGCCAGCAGGTCCAACCGGGAGGGTATGACGGGTGGCTACACCTTC. Its protein is CASRSNREGMTGGYTF.

The genes are TRBV13 and TRBJ2-7; weak D call: TRBD1 (6 bases). The length of the CDR3 is 15 residues. The V gene's germline CDR1 is PRHDT and CDR2 FYEKMQ (reference sequence). V dropped 3 bases and J dropped 5 bases, with 17 bases sitting between them. This CDR3 reads CASSFPQGTVDEQYF. The CDR3 DNA is TGTGCCAGCAGCTTCCCTCAGGGGACGGTGGACGAGCAGTACTTC.